This T cell receptor (beta chain) was profiled in a study of T cells in Graves' hyperthyroidism and ophthalmopathy. Findings and caveats of the study: Most clonotypes expanded in thyroid above 0.001 were likewise present in blood. Ophthalmopathy was separated from stable hyperthyroidism by a 13 V-J model.

Researchers took RNA transcripts and amplified the TCR beta CDR3 regions from them. The study used the HTBI primer set for a first-round RT-PCR of the TCR CDR3. From the multiplex PCR reads, TCRdb called clonotypes with MiXCR, one entry per CDR3 protein. The sample has about 380,000 distinct CDR3 sequences; approximately 17% are singletons. Disease duration was under 3 months in the ophthalmopathy patients, who also had a Clinical Activity Score of at least 3 and a NOSPECS grade of at least 4. It was uncontrolled infection, other autoimmune disease, pregnancy or lactation that excluded patients. This clonotype appeared many times. Its antigen is not known. This TCR was sampled from a man younger than 35 with Graves' ophthalmopathy. The sample was blood.

CDR3 nucleotide sequence: TGTGCCAGCAGCTTAGTAATGGATCTCTCCTACAATGAGCAGTTCTTC. It specifies CASSLVMDLSYNEQFF. The chain is built from TRBV11-1 and TRBJ2-1; no clear D. The CDR3 is made up of 16 amino acids. Trimming left V 1 base short and J 0 bases short, with 10 bases between. Per germline, CDR1 SGHAT and CDR2 FQDESV (reference sequence).